One sample yielded the 22 T cell receptor beta chains listed below, sequenced in a study of CD8+ T cells in alopecia areata. The sequencing template was cDNA reverse transcribed from extracted RNA. The assay was immunoSEQ multiplex PCR, and TCRdb's table has in-frame clones only and misses some. The data hold around 200,000 clones, with 45% to 65% observed a single time. Noted treatment: oral pan-JAK inhibitor, 5-10 mg twice daily. The input for sequencing was CD4+ T cells sorted from blood, taken at week 4, from a patient treated with tofacitinib. Receptors were obtained from a human donor with alopecia areata.

The CDR3 region is CASSPPTGAGNTIYF. The CDR3 bases are TGTGCCAGCAGCCCCCCTACAGGGGCCGGAAACACCATATATTTT. The V call is TRBV4-2, the J call TRBJ1-3; TRBD1 aligns across 7 bases. The CDR3 contains 15 residues. The J segment lost 4 bases and the V segment lost 4 bases, leaving 7 bases of the junction unmatched. CDR1 and CDR2 (germline): LGHNA, YNFKEQ.

This clone was observed a few times. The chain carries TRBV29-1 and TRBJ2-3, with TRBD2 as a possible D gene (5 bases). The V end lost 2 bases, the J end lost 2 bases, and 8 bases lay between the germline ends. The CDR3 covers 13 residues. CDR1 and CDR2 from the germline V gene are SQVTM and ANQGSEA. CDR3 DNA sequence: TGCAGCGTTGAACCCGGGGACACAGATACGCAGTATTTT. It specifies CSVEPGDTDTQYF.

This clone showed up just a few times. The V call is TRBV4-2, the J call TRBJ1-2; D possibly corresponds to TRBD1 (5 bases). Trimming left V 3 bases short and J 0 bases short, with 23 bases between. The germline gives CDR1 LGHNA, CDR2 YNFKEQ. The length of the CDR3 is 19 residues. CDR3 nucleotide sequence: TGTGCCAGCAGCCAGGAGACCCTGCTGGGCAGGGTTACTAACTATGGCTACACCTTC. It yields the protein CASSQETLLGRVTNYGYTF.

CDR3 in amino acids: CAILPYGNTEAFF. In nucleotides, the CDR3 is TGTGCCATACTACCGTATGGTAACACTGAAGCTTTCTTT. The chain recombines TRBV25-1 with TRBJ1-1, with no clear D. This CDR3 is built from 13 residues. Germline lookup yields CDR1 MGHDK and CDR2 SYGVNS. V was shortened by 10 bases and J by 2 bases, with 14 bases between the two germline ends.

The rearrangement links TRBV10-3 to TRBJ2-6; D is possibly TRBD2 (5 bases). V was shortened by 7 bases and J by 4 bases, with 5 bases between the two germline ends. Germline V gene lookup returns CDR1 ENHRY and CDR2 SYGVKD. The CDR3 has 12 amino acids. CDR3 protein: CAITGGANVLTF. The CDR3 region has the DNA TGTGCCATCACGGGAGGGGCCAACGTCCTGACTTTC.

This chain connects TRBV29-1 to TRBJ2-3; the match to TRBD2 covers 10 bases. Trimming at V came to 4 bases and at J to 3 bases, leaving 7 bases not matched to a gene. Germline lookup yields CDR1 SQVTM and CDR2 ANQGSEA. The CDR3 sequence is 15 residues long. CDR3 sequence (DNA): TGCAGCGTTGTTGCGGGACTAGCGATAACAGATACGCAGTATTTT. As protein: CSVVAGLAITDTQYF.

The chain is built from TRBV6-4 and TRBJ2-3; 9 positions agree with TRBD2. This CDR3 is 14 amino acids long. Germline loops: CDR1 MRHNA, CDR2 SNTAGT. V gave up 6 bases and J gave up 6 bases; unmatched junction bases: 7. As DNA, the CDR3 is TGTGCCAGCAGGGCGACTAGCGGAGGGGATACGCAGTATTTT. Encoded protein: CASRATSGGDTQYF.

This clone was recorded once. The chain combines TRBV4-1 with TRBJ2-1, with D possibly matching TRBD2 (6 bases). Between the trimmed V and J ends, which lost 5 bases and 4 bases, there was a span of 15 bases. This CDR3 has 15 residues. Looked up from germline, CDR1 is MGHRA and CDR2 is YSYEKL. The CDR3 bases are TGCGCCAGCAGCTTCTCGGGACTGGTTTACAATGAGCAGTTCTTC. It translates to CASSFSGLVYNEQFF.

V and J are TRBV29-1 and TRBJ2-2; 10 bases map to TRBD1. This CDR3 comprises 18 residues. J gave up 4 bases and V 7 bases, and 18 bases lay outside the gene matches. The germline V gene encodes CDR1 SQVTM and CDR2 ANQGSEA. The DNA of the CDR3 is TGCAGCGCTCTATCATACAGCACCGGGACAGGGGTCACCGGGGAGCTGTTTTTT. It is translated as CSALSYSTGTGVTGELFF.

This sequence joins TRBV18 and TRBJ1-1, with D possibly being TRBD1 (6 bases). Germline assignment: CDR1 KGHSH and CDR2 LQKENI. The CDR3 runs to 14 residues. Trimming removed 2 bases from V and 11 bases from J, with 18 bases in between. DNA for the CDR3: TGTGCCAGCTCACCAGGAGTGGGGGGCGCTTTGGCTTTCTTT. Its translation is CASSPGVGGALAFF.

V is TRBV6-5 and J is TRBJ1-1; D call uncertain. V was trimmed by 4 bases and J by 6 bases, leaving 6 bases between them. The germline V gene has CDR1 MNHEY and CDR2 SVGAGI. The CDR3 consists of 11 residues. CDR3 bases: TGTGCCAGCAGTTCCCGCTCTGAAGCTTTCTTT. This gives the protein CASSSRSEAFF.

Points on this clone: The sample has other DNA sequences that encode this CDR3 too. V and J are TRBV29-1 and TRBJ2-5, with D possibly matching TRBD1 (5 bases). Germline loops: CDR1 SQVTM, CDR2 ANQGSEA. Trimming took 4 bases from V and 2 from J, leaving 8 bases between them. The CDR3 has 12 residues. The chain's CDR3 is CSVATGQETQYF. The CDR3 DNA reads as TGCAGCGTTGCCACAGGACAAGAGACCCAGTACTTC.

The chain links TRBV29-1 to TRBJ1-2; tentative D call: TRBD1 (5 bases). The CDR3 extends over 11 amino acids. Looked up from germline, CDR1 is SQVTM and CDR2 is ANQGSEA. The V gene lost 3 bases and the J gene lost 11 bases, with 13 bases spanning the gap. The CDR3 reads CSVESGVSYTF. The CDR3, as DNA: TGCAGCGTTGAGTCGGGGGTGTCATACACCTTC.

As for this clone: One junction end disagrees with the germline gene, perhaps due to a read error. J is TRBJ2-7 and V is TRBV28, with D possibly being TRBD2 (5 bases). Per the germline V gene, CDR1 is MDHEN and CDR2 is SYDVKM. This CDR3 is 14 amino acids long. Written as DNA, the CDR3 is TGTGCCAGCAGTGTCGGACTGGGCTTCAAAACCCATGGCTTC. It encodes CASSVGLGFKTHGF.

V usage is TRBV29-1 and J usage is TRBJ2-3; TRBD1 matches at 9 bases. Germline lookup yields CDR1 SQVTM and CDR2 ANQGSEA. This CDR3 is built from 14 residues. V lost 4 bases and J lost 4; bases outside the gene matches: 6. CDR3 DNA sequence: TGCAGCGTTGGGGGTGGACAGGGGTCAGATACGCAGTATTTT. This gives the protein CSVGGGQGSDTQYF.

V gene TRBV30 combines with J gene TRBJ2-3, with TRBD1 matching 9 bases. The CDR3 is 14 residues long. In germline, CDR1 is GTSNPN, CDR2 SVGIG (reference sequence). With 5 bases clipped from V and 6 bases from J, the junction kept 9 bases outside the gene matches. The CDR3 DNA follows: TGTGCCTGGGAGGGTGGACAGGGGCCTGATACGCAGTATTTT. This translates into CAWEGGQGPDTQYF.

The V and J genes are TRBV4-2 and TRBJ1-1; possibly TRBD1 for D (6 bases). CDR1 and CDR2 (germline): LGHNA, YNFKEQ. This CDR3 has 15 residues. V was trimmed by 6 bases and J by 0 bases, leaving 14 bases between them. Here the CDR3 reads CASRQTDRMNTEAFF. The CDR3 region has the DNA TGTGCCAGCAGACAAACGGACAGAATGAACACTGAAGCTTTCTTT.

This clone was observed a handful of times. This sequence joins TRBV4-1 and TRBJ2-5; 7 bases are a match to TRBD2. This CDR3 region has 14 residues. Germline CDR1 MGHRA, CDR2 YSYEKL. Trimming at V came to 1 base and at J to 4 bases, leaving 3 bases not matched to a gene. The CDR3 protein is CASSQGTRVETQYF. CDR3 in DNA: TGCGCCAGCAGCCAAGGGACTAGGGTAGAGACCCAGTACTTC.

This rearrangement joins TRBV29-1 to TRBJ2-7, with D perhaps assigned TRBD1 or TRBD2 (5 bases each). V lost 6 bases and J 2 bases, leaving 17 bases between the germline ends. Germline V CDR1 and CDR2: SQVTM, ANQGSEA. The CDR3 is 14 residues long. The DNA for the CDR3 is TGCAGCGTGACGGGGCCTCAAGCCCCCTACGAGCAGTACTTC. It yields the protein CSVTGPQAPYEQYF.

This chain links TRBV7-8 with TRBJ2-2; D uncertain. The CDR3 is 16 amino acids. The germline V gene encodes CDR1 SGHVS and CDR2 FQNEAQ. V was pared by 4 bases and J by 2 bases, with 14 bases between. Here the CDR3 DNA reads TGTGCCAGCAGCTCCCTGCCCCAACCTAACACCGGGGAGCTGTTTTTT. Translation gives CASSSLPQPNTGELFF.

The chain has TRBV9 and TRBJ2-4; TRBD2 matches at 7 bases. Germline assignment: CDR1 SGDLS and CDR2 YYNGEE. Unmatched junction bases numbered 5, after V lost 0 bases and J lost 5 bases. The CDR3 runs to 15 residues. The CDR3 spells CASSVGSSGQNIQYF. For the CDR3, the DNA is TGTGCCAGCAGCGTAGGTTCTAGCGGTCAAAACATTCAGTACTTC.

This clone has a handful of counts. Sequence at one end of the junction differs from germline and may be a read error. The chain employs TRBV2 and TRBJ1-2; D is unresolved. The CDR3 extends over 13 amino acids. Per the germline V gene, CDR1 is SNHLY and CDR2 is FYNNEI. CDR3 nucleotide sequence: TGTGCCAGCAGAGAAGGGTCAGTCTATGGCTACACCTTC. This codes for CASREGSVYGYTF.